This is a list of T cell receptor beta chains from one sample in a study of blood T cells in healthy people across ages. A single record per CDR3 protein comes from TCRdb applying MiXCR to the 5' RACE reads. Found here are around 690,000 distinct CDR3 sequences, 58% of them singletons; the top ten hold roughly 34%. Specimen: blood. The receptors originated from a man aged 55 to 70 in good health. The CDR3 runs from the conserved cysteine through the conserved F or W. A row's size may be missing; if present it is once, few, many or a size class.

size	V	J	CDR3
NA	TRBV4-2	TRBJ2-1	CASSPGGPSDEQFF
few	TRBV12-3/TRBV12-4	TRBJ2-1	CASSFNEQFF
once	TRBV2	TRBJ2-5	CASSPLAGNGETQYF
NA	TRBV7-2	TRBJ1-2	CASSLAGGRSGYTF
NA	TRBV6-5	TRBJ1-4	CASSFDPGEKLFF
NA	TRBV6-2/TRBV6-3	TRBJ2-7	CASSSLPRGPDSDNEQYF
NA	TRBV2	TRBJ2-1	CASSVGTRGNEQFF
few	TRBV7-2	TRBJ2-1	CASSPDRAQFF
NA	TRBV20-1	TRBJ1-2	CSGRRSPNYGYTF
NA	TRBV3-1	TRBJ2-7	CASSQAPGGDGYEQYF
NA	TRBV29-1	TRBJ2-7	CSVPRDVTYNEQYF
NA	TRBV7-6	TRBJ2-1	CASSSSGGLNNEQFF
NA	TRBV12-3/TRBV12-4	TRBJ1-1	CASRHGRAGEAFF
NA	TRBV20-1	TRBJ1-5	CSATVRGQGNQPQHF
NA	TRBV7-2	TRBJ1-6	CASSCSGAGNSPLHF
NA	TRBV2	TRBJ1-1	CASRMDTEAFF
few	TRBV7-2	TRBJ2-7	CASSRRGGDEQYF
NA	TRBV7-9	TRBJ2-1	CASTRTGTDNEQFF
once	TRBV7-2	TRBJ2-4	CASSLGVGVGAKNIQYF
NA	TRBV6-1	TRBJ2-3	CASLTGRVVDTQYF
NA	TRBV10-2	TRBJ2-3	CASSERGRSTDTQYF
few	TRBV29-1	TRBJ2-1	CSVEGAVNNEQFF
NA	TRBV10-3	TRBJ1-2	CAISGDRSRCGYTF
NA	TRBV6-2/TRBV6-3	TRBJ2-3	CASSDGQRPDTQYF
NA	TRBV6-5	TRBJ2-3	CASSYSRRLRTDTQYF
NA	TRBV29-1	TRBJ2-3	CSVISRVADTQYF
NA	TRBV10-3	TRBJ1-1	CAISIGQGETEAFF
NA	TRBV5-1	TRBJ2-3	CASSLVGLGVADTQYF
few	TRBV20-1	TRBJ2-5	CSATKGETQYF
NA	TRBV7-9	TRBJ1-1	CASSLASTEAFF
NA	TRBV6-1	TRBJ2-3	CASMWRDTSTDTQYF
NA	TRBV4-1	TRBJ2-2	CASSQQGGNTGELFF
few	TRBV7-2	TRBJ2-1	CASSPYAGASYNEQFF
once	TRBV27	TRBJ2-1	CASSAHRGLSYNEQFF
few	TRBV20-1	TRBJ1-4	CSASPGTGGEKLFF
NA	TRBV20-1	TRBJ2-7	CSASRRGAYNEQYF
NA	TRBV3-1	TRBJ2-6	CASSQVYSFTSGANVLTF
NA	TRBV6-5	TRBJ1-6	CASSYSAGSRDSPLHF
NA	TRBV29-1	TRBJ1-1	CSVRSGGTEAFF
NA	TRBV7-9	TRBJ2-7	CASSFGGAPGEEQYF
few	TRBV12-3/TRBV12-4	TRBJ1-1	CASRRQGSFAEAFF
few	TRBV18	TRBJ2-1	CASSPLNRGYNEQFF